The 26 T cell receptor beta chains reported below all come from one sample, sequenced in a study of shared clonotypes between healthy human individuals. Generated by immunoSEQ multiplex PCR, the TCRdb table keeps only in-frame clones and is missing some. The data hold millions of clones, with around 96% observed a single time. It was CD45RO-negative cells, positively selected for CCR7, that made up naive CD8 cells, with terminally differentiated effector memory CD45RA+ cells excluded. The specimen was naive CD8+ T cells sorted from blood. The receptor set was obtained from a man between 18 and 29 years old in good health.

The chain links TRBV27 to TRBJ2-7; the D is unclear. With 5 bases removed from V and 7 bases from J, the gap between germline ends came to 21 bases. This CDR3 has 15 amino acids. Germline V gives CDR1 MNHEY, CDR2 SMNVEV (reference sequence). The CDR3 loop is CASSEVNRATGEQYF. DNA of the CDR3: TGTGCCAGCAGTGAGGTGAATAGGGCTACTGGGGAGCAGTACTTC.

The chain joins TRBV21-1 to TRBJ2-5. TRBV21-1 is described as a pseudogene. The CDR3 length is 15 residues. CDR3 in amino acids: CASSLRTGGQETQYF. DNA for the CDR3: TGTGCCAGCAGCCTGCGCACTGGGGGACAAGAGACCCAGTACTTC.

The rearrangement links TRBV5-1 to TRBJ2-1; 9 bases match TRBD2. The V segment lost 4 bases and the J segment 1 base; nucleotides outside the gene matches: 3. Germline CDR1 is SGHRS and CDR2 is YFSETQ. The CDR3 runs to 15 residues. The CDR3 DNA sequence: TGCGCCAGCAGCCCGGGACTAGCATCCTACAATGAGCAGTTCTTC. It yields the protein CASSPGLASYNEQFF.

Turning to this clone: The same CDR3 also results from other DNA sequences found in this sample. CDR3 residues: CASSFTGGSSPLHF. The CDR3 DNA sequence: TGTGCCAGCAGTTTCACAGGGGGGAGTTCACCCCTCCACTTT. J is TRBJ1-6 and V is TRBV27; 8 nucleotides agree with TRBD1. The CDR3 extends over 14 amino acids. Per the germline V gene, CDR1 is MNHEY and CDR2 is SMNVEV (reference sequence). V dropped 3 bases and J dropped 9; count of bases not matched to a gene: 4.

V and J are TRBV2 and TRBJ1-4; D is undetermined. Per the germline V gene, CDR1 is SNHLY and CDR2 is FYNNEI. V was trimmed by 0 bases and J by 6 bases, leaving 5 bases between them. This CDR3 has 13 amino acids. CDR3: CASSEAHYEKLFF. The DNA of the CDR3 is TGTGCCAGCAGTGAAGCCCATTATGAAAAACTGTTTTTT. Using reference TRBV2 and TRBJ1-4 for the parts outside the CDR3, the full variable domain is EPEVTQTPSHQVTQMGQEVILRCVPISNHLYFYWYRQILGQKVEFLVSFYNNEISEKSEIFDDQFSVERPDGSNFTLKIRSTKLEDSAMYFCASSEAHYEKLFFGSGTQLSVL.

The chain links TRBV7-9 to TRBJ2-7; D possibly corresponds to TRBD2 (5 bases). Trimming took off 5 bases at V and 5 bases at J, with 13 bases between the two ends. Germline V lookup: CDR1 SEHNR, CDR2 FQNEAQ (reference sequence). The CDR3 loop spans 13 amino acids. The CDR3 loop reads CASSPFGENEQYF. DNA of the CDR3: TGTGCCAGCAGCCCCTTTGGGGAGAACGAGCAGTACTTC.

The chain recombines TRBV6-5 with TRBJ1-1, with D possibly TRBD1 on 5 matching bases. V lost 8 bases and J 6 bases, leaving 10 bases between the germline ends. Germline loops: CDR1 MNHEY, CDR2 SVGAGI. This CDR3 has 11 amino acids. The CDR3 protein is CASQGGSEAFF. The CDR3 nucleotides read TGTGCCAGCCAGGGAGGGTCTGAAGCTTTCTTT.

Note on this clone: Other DNA sequences in this sample translate to the same CDR3. The V gene is TRBV7-6, the J gene TRBJ1-2, with 8 bases matching TRBD1. V was clipped by 5 bases and J by 4 bases; unmatched bases: 6. The germline V gene has CDR1 SGHVS and CDR2 FNYEAQ. The CDR3 covers 14 residues. The CDR3 here is CASSPGQGGYGYTF. CDR3 bases: TGTGCCAGCAGCCCTGGACAGGGCGGCTATGGCTACACCTTC.

Concerning this clone itself: Within the sample, other DNA sequences also encode this same CDR3. This chain uses TRBV4-1 with TRBJ2-3, with a possible D match to TRBD1 (6 bases). Trimming shortened V by 0 bases and J by 1 base, and 11 bases separated the two germline ends. Germline CDR1 is MGHRA and CDR2 is YSYEKL. The CDR3 consists of 16 residues. The CDR3 DNA follows: TGCGCCAGCAGCCAAGAGGGCAGGGGAGGCACAGATACGCAGTATTTT. It translates to CASSQEGRGGTDTQYF.

This clone was seen once. The J gene is TRBJ2-7, the V gene TRBV27; the D gene could be TRBD1 or TRBD2 (5 bases each). Looked up from germline, CDR1 is MNHEY and CDR2 is SMNVEV (reference sequence). This CDR3 has 14 amino acids. The V end lost 6 bases, the J end lost 0 bases, and 12 bases lay between the germline ends. The CDR3 bases are TGTGCCAGCAGGGGGGATGGGAGCTCCTACGAGCAGTACTTC. This sequence encodes CASRGDGSSYEQYF.

The chain carries TRBV4-1 and TRBJ1-1; 7 bases are a match to TRBD1. Germline CDR1 MGHRA, CDR2 YSYEKL. The CDR3 length is 13 residues. Trimming cost V 6 bases and J 0 bases; bases outside gene matches: 1. CDR3 sequence reads: CASRGTVNTEAFF. In DNA form, the CDR3 reads TGCGCCAGCAGGGGGACAGTGAACACTGAAGCTTTCTTT.

Details on this clone: The sample contains more than one DNA sequence encoding this CDR3. The J gene is TRBJ2-3, the V gene TRBV27; a possible D gene is TRBD2 (6 bases). The CDR3 runs 14 residues. The germline CDR1 and CDR2 sequences are MNHEY and SMNVEV (reference sequence). The V end was cut by 6 bases, the J end by 0 bases, with 10 bases between. DNA of the CDR3: TGTGCCAGCAGGGTGGGGGGTAGCACAGATACGCAGTATTTT. Protein: CASRVGGSTDTQYF.

This clone was detected once. The CDR3 protein is CASSQESFGRVLTF. The CDR3, as DNA: TGCGCCAGCAGCCAAGAAAGTTTTGGTCGCGTCCTGACTTTC. The chain couples TRBV4-1 to TRBJ2-6; D gene ambiguous. The CDR3 covers 14 residues. The germline V gene encodes CDR1 MGHRA and CDR2 YSYEKL. The ends were cut back, 0 bases at V and 12 bases at J, with 12 bases in the middle.

This clone was detected only once. The rearrangement joins TRBV2 to TRBJ2-7; the D gene is possibly TRBD2 (6 bases). This CDR3 is 17 amino acids long. Deletions cut 1 base from V and 2 bases from J, with 18 bases between. CDR1 and CDR2 (germline): SNHLY, FYNNEI. The CDR3 DNA reads as TGTGCCAGCAGTGAAGACTTCGGCGGTAGCGGAACCTACGAGCAGTACTTC. It specifies CASSEDFGGSGTYEQYF.

V is TRBV10-3 and J is TRBJ2-1; 7 bases match TRBD2. This CDR3 spans 13 amino acids. J lost 8 bases, V lost 4 bases, and 5 bases had no gene match. CDR1 is ENHRY and CDR2 is SYGVKD in the germline V gene. This chain's CDR3 is CAISVSRGDEQFF. The CDR3 DNA sequence: TGTGCCATCAGTGTTTCCCGGGGGGATGAGCAGTTCTTC.

The J gene is TRBJ1-1, the V gene TRBV28; 7 bases are a match to TRBD1. CDR3 length: 15 amino acids. With V trimmed by 1 base and J by 7 bases, 9 bases remained unmatched. Germline V CDR1 and CDR2: MDHEN, SYDVKM. In nucleotides, the CDR3 is TGTGCCAGCAGTTTATTTAGTTCAGGGGGGGGTGAAGCTTTCTTT. Translated: CASSLFSSGGGEAFF.

The chain links TRBV14 to TRBJ2-7, with TRBD2 matching 10 bases. The CDR3 has 16 amino acids. V trimming: 1 base; J trimming: 3 bases; junction bases outside the gene matches: 6. Germline CDR1 is SGHDN and CDR2 is FVKESK. The CDR3 coding sequence is TGTGCCAGCAGCCAAGGGACTAGCGGTTATTACTACGAGCAGTACTTC. It translates to CASSQGTSGYYYEQYF.

This clone appeared once. The V and J genes are TRBV11-2 and TRBJ2-5, with D perhaps being TRBD1 or TRBD2 (6 bases each). Per the germline V gene, CDR1 is SGHAT and CDR2 is FQNNGV. This CDR3 region has 16 residues. The V end was cut by 5 bases, the J end by 2 bases, with 18 bases between. The CDR3 region has the DNA TGTGCCAGCAGCCTCCCCCACCGGGGGCAACAAGAGACCCAGTACTTC. This encodes CASSLPHRGQQETQYF.

The J gene is TRBJ1-2, the V gene TRBV4-1, with 9 nucleotides matching TRBD1. V trimming: 0 bases; J trimming: 4 bases; junction bases outside the gene matches: 6. CDR1 and CDR2 (germline): MGHRA, YSYEKL. This CDR3 spans 16 amino acids. CDR3 nucleotide sequence: TGCGCCAGCAGCCAAGAGCTGGGACAGGGAGGCTATGGCTACACCTTC. Translated: CASSQELGQGGYGYTF.

The chain carries TRBV29-1 and TRBJ2-2, with 7 bases matching TRBD1. This CDR3 region has 16 residues. Germline loops: CDR1 SQVTM, CDR2 ANQGSEA. J gave up 1 base and V 5 bases, and 10 bases lay outside the gene matches. CDR3 sequence (DNA): TGCAGCGTTACCCGATCCGGGACAGAGAACACCGGGGAGCTGTTTTTT. This translates into CSVTRSGTENTGELFF.

The V call is TRBV6-1, the J call TRBJ1-3; 7 positions agree with TRBD1. Unmatched junction bases numbered 15, after V lost 8 bases and J lost 8 bases. The germline gives CDR1 MNHNS, CDR2 SASEGT. This CDR3 is 15 amino acids long. Here the CDR3 DNA reads TGTGCCAGCGTCATTGCGACAGGGATGGGGTACACCATATATTTT. The encoded protein is CASVIATGMGYTIYF.

The CDR3 DNA follows: TGTGCCAGCAGCCGTCGTTCCGCCTACGAGCAGTACTTC. Amino acids: CASSRRSAYEQYF. The chain uses TRBV5-4 and TRBJ2-7; D not certain. From germline, CDR1 is SGHNT and CDR2 YYREEE (reference sequence). CDR3 size: 13 residues. With 4 bases removed from V and 2 bases from J, the gap between germline ends came to 10 bases.

V is TRBV7-9 and J is TRBJ2-5, with 12 bases identical to TRBD2. Trimming took 3 bases from V and 5 from J; bases not matched to a gene: 4. Germline loops: CDR1 SEHNR, CDR2 FQNEAQ (reference sequence). This CDR3 is built from 15 residues. CDR3 bases: TGTGCCAGCAGCTTGTGGACTAGCGGGGTGGAGACCCAGTACTTC. Encoded protein: CASSLWTSGVETQYF.

This rearrangement joins TRBV4-1 to TRBJ1-2; D is unresolved. The CDR3 is 15 amino acids. Germline V gives CDR1 MGHRA, CDR2 YSYEKL. V was clipped by 7 bases and J by 4 bases, with 19 bases between them. The CDR3 DNA is TGCGCCAGCAACGACGGAGCAGGTTGGGGCTATGGCTACACCTTC. Translated: CASNDGAGWGYGYTF.

The chain carries TRBV27 and TRBJ1-2; 11 positions agree with TRBD1. This CDR3 has 15 amino acids. V shed 5 bases, J shed 13 bases, and the junction held 15 bases outside the gene matches. Germline-derived CDR1 and CDR2 are MNHEY and SMNVEV (reference sequence). This CDR3 reads CASSMYGTGGAGLTF. In DNA form, the CDR3 reads TGTGCCAGCAGTATGTACGGGACAGGGGGTGCAGGTCTCACCTTC.

As concerns this clone: A junction boundary mismatches the germline segment, possibly from a read error. Distinct nucleotide sequences in the sample also encode this CDR3. This chain uses TRBV30 with TRBJ1-1, with 7 positions matching TRBD1. CDR3 length equals 13 residues. Germline-derived CDR1 and CDR2 are GTSNPN and SVGIG (reference sequence). CDR3 loop: CAWSLGAGGEAFF. The CDR3 bases are TGCGCCTGGAGCCTAGGGGCAGGGGGTGAAGCTTTCTTT.